The sequence of this T cell receptor beta chain was determined in a study of OX40 agonist ivuxolimab in advanced cancers. Study in general: Participants could have had prior anti-PD-1, anti-PD-L1 or anti-CTLA-4 therapy, and approximately 37% had some. Study results and limitations: Specificity for antigen went undetermined in the expanded peripheral T cells. Mean expanded clone counts were higher in CD8+ than CD4+ T cells. Certain nonresponding patients likewise had low normalized T-cell clonal expansion.

Regarding this clone: Its antigen is not identified.

Per the germline V gene, CDR1 is MDHEN and CDR2 is SYDVKM. With 6 bases clipped from V and 6 bases from J, the junction kept 9 bases outside the gene matches. The CDR3 loop spans 15 amino acids. Libraries were prepared by immunoSEQ multiplex PCR; TCRdb keeps only in-frame clonotypes and omits some of them. This table has tens of thousands of clones, 88% appearing once. The sample in question was CD4+ or CD8+ T cells sorted from blood, obtained in a trial of the OX40 agonist ivuxolimab. The chain uses TRBV28 and TRBJ2-1, with TRBD1 matching over 9 bases. The receptor's source is an adult with an advanced solid tumor such as melanoma, head and neck, liver or kidney cancer. The CDR3 protein is CASSPRDRVGNEQFF. As DNA, the CDR3 is TGTGCCAGCAGCCCCCGGGACAGGGTAGGCAATGAGCAGTTCTTC.